The 2 T cell receptor beta chains in this list originate from one sample, sequenced in a study of vaccination effects on CD4 cells after COVID-19. Before any sequencing was done, the ViraFEST assay used viral peptide pools to expand antigen-specific CD4+ T cells. Around day 10 of culture, CD4+ T cells were separated out. SARS-CoV-2 infection was confirmed by PCR in the person between March and December 2020. Their antigens remain unidentified. This table comes from immunoSEQ multiplex PCR, and its TCRdb copy is limited to in-frame clones, with some not included. The sample lists tens of thousands of clones, around 75% occurring once. Sample: CD4+ T cells from PBMCs cultured with a peptide pool, taken before COVID-19 vaccination. The receptors derive from a human donor who had a prior SARS-CoV-2 infection.

V gene TRBV5-1 combines with J gene TRBJ2-5; D tentatively fits TRBD1 or TRBD2 (6 bases each). V was pared by 0 bases and J by 5 bases, with 20 bases between. The CDR3 covers 17 residues. Germline values: CDR1 SGHRS, CDR2 YFSETQ. Here the CDR3 DNA reads TGCGCCAGCAGCTTGGGGGGGCACGCGGGACCGGAGGAGACCCAGTACTTC. Translation gives CASSLGGHAGPEETQYF.

The chain uses TRBV7-6 and TRBJ2-1, with TRBD1 as a possible D gene (6 bases). The germline gives CDR1 SGHVS, CDR2 FNYEAQ. CDR3 length equals 17 residues. V lost 3 bases and J lost 5, with 20 bases in between. CDR3 residues: CASSLRISGQNDNEQFF. For the CDR3, the DNA is TGTGCCAGCAGCTTGCGAATCTCGGGACAAAATGACAATGAGCAGTTCTTC.